One and the same sample provided the 18 T cell receptor beta chains below, sequenced in a study of shared T cell receptors in the human thymus. Only in-frame clones appear in the TCRdb table, and some are missing; sequencing was by immunoSEQ multiplex PCR. The profile shows almost 550,000 clones, 70% to 80% of them singletons. These data were also reused for a study on human thymus T cells.

The sequenced sample consisted of thymocytes. Source of these receptors: a boy less than two years old with a congenital heart defect.

This chain connects TRBV25-1 to TRBJ2-5, with D possibly being TRBD1 (5 bases). With 1 base removed from V and 5 bases from J, the gap between germline ends came to 14 bases. This CDR3 has 15 residues. CDR1 MGHDK and CDR2 SYGVNS come from the germline V gene. As DNA, the CDR3 is TGTGCCAGCAGTGAATCAACCAGGGTGTGGGAGACCCAGTACTTC. Translating it yields CASSESTRVWETQYF.

The V gene is TRBV4-1, the J gene TRBJ1-1; D possibly corresponds to TRBD1 (6 bases). With 0 bases removed from V and 0 bases from J, the gap between germline ends came to 8 bases. The V gene's germline CDR1 is MGHRA and CDR2 YSYEKL. The CDR3 has 15 residues. The DNA of the CDR3 is TGCGCCAGCAGCCAAGACGGACAGATGAACACTGAAGCTTTCTTT. Amino acid sequence: CASSQDGQMNTEAFF.

This chain joins TRBV5-1 and TRBJ1-2; the match to TRBD1 covers 9 bases. The CDR3 covers 14 residues. Germline values: CDR1 SGHRS, CDR2 YFSETQ. V was pared by 0 bases and J by 6 bases, with 3 bases of the junction left unmatched. This CDR3 is CASSLEGQGDGYTF. The CDR3 nucleotides read TGCGCCAGCAGCTTGGAGGGACAGGGTGATGGCTACACCTTC.

The sample holds a few counts of this clone. The chain links TRBV5-1 to TRBJ1-2; perhaps TRBD1 as D (6 bases). Germline CDR1 and CDR2: SGHRS and YFSETQ. CDR3 length: 17 amino acids. The V gene lost 4 bases and the J gene lost 2 bases, with 21 bases spanning the gap. CDR3 DNA: TGCGCCAGCAGCCTAGGGGTCAGGGGAAAGTGGAACTATGGCTACACCTTC. Residues: CASSLGVRGKWNYGYTF.

This sequence joins TRBV29-1 and TRBJ2-1, with 9 bases aligning to TRBD1. V was pared by 6 bases and J by 8 bases, with 11 bases of the junction left unmatched. The CDR3 is 14 amino acids. CDR1 is SQVTM, CDR2 ANQGSEA, per germline. The CDR3 loop reads CSVPGQGGKHEQFF. DNA for the CDR3: TGCAGCGTGCCGGGACAGGGAGGAAAGCATGAGCAGTTCTTC.

The genes are TRBV19 and TRBJ2-5; 12 bases map to TRBD2. Per germline, CDR1 LNHDA and CDR2 SQIVND (reference sequence). The junction had 2 bases not matched to a gene; V was cut back by 5 bases and J by 1 base. This CDR3 has 15 amino acids. Here the CDR3 reads CASSGLAGTQETQYF. CDR3 sequence (DNA): TGTGCCAGTAGTGGACTAGCGGGGACCCAAGAGACCCAGTACTTC.

This chain connects TRBV6-5 to TRBJ1-2; 10 nucleotides line up with TRBD1. The CDR3 consists of 14 residues. V lost 6 bases and J lost 6; bases outside the gene matches: 7. Germline V gives CDR1 MNHEY, CDR2 SVGAGI. As DNA, the CDR3 is TGTGCCAGCAGCCCGGGACAGGGGCCCCATGGCTACACCTTC. This codes for CASSPGQGPHGYTF.

The genes are TRBV6-5 and TRBJ2-7, with 7 positions matching TRBD1. The J segment lost 3 bases and the V segment lost 2 bases, leaving 4 bases of the junction unmatched. The germline V gene encodes CDR1 MNHEY and CDR2 SVGAGI. This CDR3 is 14 amino acids long. In DNA, the CDR3 is TGTGCCAGCAGTTACGCCCGGGACAGCTACGAGCAGTACTTC. Its translation is CASSYARDSYEQYF.

The rearrangement links TRBV4-3 to TRBJ1-1, with a possible D match to TRBD1 (5 bases). The CDR3 length is 15 residues. CDR1 is LGHNA, CDR2 YSLEER, per germline. V lost 0 bases to trimming and J lost 0 bases, with 8 bases between them. The CDR3, as DNA: TGCGCCAGCAGCCAAGAAGGGGCGATGAACACTGAAGCTTTCTTT. This translates into CASSQEGAMNTEAFF.

The chain uses TRBV7-9 and TRBJ2-7; 9 bases align to TRBD2. V was clipped by 1 base and J by 0 bases; unmatched bases: 7. The CDR3 is 17 amino acids. Germline V gene sequence: CDR1 SEHNR, CDR2 FQNEAQ (reference sequence). The CDR3 spells CASSLVPLAGISYEQYF. The CDR3 DNA is TGTGCCAGCAGCTTAGTTCCTCTAGCGGGAATCTCCTACGAGCAGTACTTC.

This clone was detected only a few times. V is TRBV13 and J is TRBJ2-7; 11 bases fit TRBD2. V gave up 6 bases and J gave up 2 bases; unmatched junction bases: 15. The germline gives CDR1 PRHDT, CDR2 FYEKMQ (reference sequence). The CDR3 loop spans 18 amino acids. The CDR3 DNA sequence: TGTGCCAGCAGTCCCGGGACTAGCGGACATAAGAAGGCCTACGAGCAGTACTTC. Protein product: CASSPGTSGHKKAYEQYF.

This clone has more than one count but fewer than ten. This chain connects TRBV30 to TRBJ2-7; possible D gene TRBD2, 7 bases. Germline assignment: CDR1 GTSNPN and CDR2 SVGIG (reference sequence). V lost 2 bases, J lost 3 bases, and 23 bases lay in between. The CDR3 is 17 residues long. CDR3 bases: TGTGCCTGGAGTCTAGCCCCCTCTGGGGGGGCCATCTACGAGCAGTACTTC. It translates to CAWSLAPSGGAIYEQYF. Drawing the rest from reference TRBV30 and TRBJ2-7, the complete variable domain is SQTIHQWPATLVQPVGSPLSLECTVEGTSNPNLYWYRQAAGRGLQLLFYSVGIGQISSEVPQNLSASRPQDRQFILSSKKLLLSDSGFYLCAWSLAPSGGAIYEQYFGPGTRLTVT.

This clone was counted a few times. Different DNA sequences within this sample yield the same CDR3. The chain couples TRBV18 to TRBJ2-7; D possibly corresponds to TRBD1 (5 bases). Germline V gives CDR1 KGHSH, CDR2 LQKENI. Trimming stripped 6 bases from V and 1 base from J, with 13 bases between. This CDR3 has 14 residues. The CDR3: CASSPYRSSYEQYF. The CDR3 DNA sequence: TGTGCCAGCTCGCCGTACAGGTCATCCTACGAGCAGTACTTC.

The chain carries TRBV7-8 and TRBJ1-2, with D perhaps TRBD1 (5 bases). V dropped 3 bases and J dropped 6 bases, with 23 bases sitting between them. The germline V gene has CDR1 SGHVS and CDR2 FQNEAQ. The CDR3 sequence is 17 residues long. The CDR3 here is CASSLAIWAGQGNGYTF. The CDR3 DNA sequence: TGTGCCAGCAGCTTGGCCATCTGGGCAGGGCAAGGGAATGGCTACACCTTC.

The gene calls are TRBV27 and TRBJ2-2; 8 bases agree with TRBD2. Per germline, CDR1 MNHEY and CDR2 SMNVEV (reference sequence). The CDR3 is 17 amino acids. V trimming: 5 bases; J trimming: 4 bases; junction bases outside the gene matches: 12. The DNA for the CDR3 is TGTGCCAGCAGTCACCCGATGAGCGGGAGTATCACCGGGGAGCTGTTTTTT. It codes for CASSHPMSGSITGELFF.

The genes are TRBV2 and TRBJ2-7; 9 nucleotides align to TRBD2. This CDR3 has 15 amino acids. Germline V gene data show CDR1 as SNHLY and CDR2 as FYNNEI. The junction had 5 bases not matched to a gene; V was cut back by 1 base and J by 4 bases. The CDR3 protein is CASSEGGTSIYEQYF. In DNA form, the CDR3 reads TGTGCCAGCAGTGAAGGAGGGACTAGCATTTACGAGCAGTACTTC.

V and J are TRBV18 and TRBJ2-7, with TRBD1 identical over 8 bases. The CDR3 runs 15 residues. V shed 1 base and J 4 bases; nucleotides not matched to a gene: 6. Per the germline V gene, CDR1 is KGHSH and CDR2 is LQKENI. Written as DNA, the CDR3 is TGTGCCAGCTCACCACGACAGGGGATGATGTACGAGCAGTACTTC. Its translation: CASSPRQGMMYEQYF.

This clone was detected only once. This chain joins TRBV5-1 and TRBJ2-7; perhaps TRBD2 as D (5 bases). The V and J ends lost 2 bases and 3 bases respectively, with 12 bases between them. In germline, CDR1 is SGHRS, CDR2 YFSETQ. The CDR3 runs to 14 residues. The CDR3 DNA is TGCGCCAGCAGCTTTCGGGCAGGACTCTACGAGCAGTACTTC. This sequence encodes CASSFRAGLYEQYF.